This T cell receptor (beta chain) was profiled in a study of long-term antiretroviral therapy in people with HIV. Overall study findings and caveats: Subsequent to ART, diversity was augmented yet persisted below that of transplant donor controls.

Survey level was the resolution at which the v3.0 immunoSEQ assay ran. Profiling relied on immunoSEQ multiplex PCR, and the TCRdb table lists in-frame clones only, not all of them. In the table there are tens of thousands of clones, approximately 86% of which are singletons. In regard to this clone: Its antigen is undetermined.

CDR1 is SGHNT and CDR2 is YYREEE in the germline V gene (reference sequence). This CDR3 is 15 amino acids long. Trimming removed 0 bases at V and 4 bases at J, with 11 bases between. The source is a woman aged 45-65 years with HIV. This chain uses TRBV5-4 with TRBJ2-1; tentatively, D is TRBD2 (7 bases). This material consisted of unsorted PBMCs, taken 0.1 years before starting antiretroviral therapy. CDR3 loop: CASSLGGGLYNEQFF. For the CDR3, the DNA is TGTGCCAGCAGCTTGGGCGGGGGCCTTTACAATGAGCAGTTCTTC.